The rows below give T cell receptor beta chains drawn from one sample of a study of T cell responses to AZD1222 COVID-19 vaccine. Sequencing was performed with immunoSEQ multiplex PCR; in TCRdb, only in-frame clones are kept and a portion is missing. Counted here are about 60,000 clones, around 84% occurring once; the ten biggest clones make up around 20%. This material consisted of peripheral blood, taken on day 0 of AZD1222 vaccination. Receptor source: an adult in good health. Each CDR3 is given with its conserved first and last residue. Each record gives: CDR3 DNA, CDR3 protein, D gene, CDR3 length, J gene, clone size, V gene. A D gene is named only where the DNA matches it firmly. Clone size is not always given. Where it is, it says once, few, many or a class for expanded clones.

TGTGCCAGCAGTCGAGGGAGGGGAGAGACCCAGTACTTC | CASSRGRGETQYF | TRBD2 | 13 | TRBJ2-5 | few | TRBV27
TGTGCCAGCAACCGGGGTAGGAACACCGGGGAGCTGTTTTTT | CASNRGRNTGELFF | NA | 14 | TRBJ2-2 | NA | TRBV25-1
TGTGCCAGCTCACCACCGTCAGGGGCCGGTGAAAAACTGTTTTTT | CASSPPSGAGEKLFF | NA | 15 | TRBJ1-4 | NA | TRBV18
TGTGCCAGCTCACCGTCTACAGGGGCCATTCAGCCCCAGCATTTT | CASSPSTGAIQPQHF | TRBD1 | 15 | TRBJ1-5 | NA | TRBV18
TGCGCCAGCAGCCTGATATTTGGGGAGGGGAGGTACGAGCAGTACTTC | CASSLIFGEGRYEQYF | TRBD2 | 16 | TRBJ2-7 | NA | TRBV5-1
TGTGCCAGCTCACCACGGCTAGCGTTGAATCACGAGCAGTACTTC | CASSPRLALNHEQYF | NA | 15 | TRBJ2-7 | NA | TRBV18
TGTGCCAGCAGTTTGAGTGATGACAGGGAGGTCGAGGAGACCCAGTACTTC | CASSLSDDREVEETQYF | NA | 17 | TRBJ2-5 | NA | TRBV28
TGCGCCAGCAGTTACCTGACAGGACCGTTCTCCTACGAGCAGTACTTC | CASSYLTGPFSYEQYF | NA | 16 | TRBJ2-7 | few | TRBV5-1
TGCGCCAGCAGCCGAACAGGGATTCTAAACACCGGGGAGCTGTTTTTT | CASSRTGILNTGELFF | NA | 16 | TRBJ2-2 | NA | TRBV4-1
TGTGCCAGCAGCGTATCCCCGGATAGGGACATTCAGTACTTC | CASSVSPDRDIQYF | NA | 14 | TRBJ2-4 | NA | TRBV9
TGTGCCAGTGGCGGACAGGGGAACACCGGGGAGCTGTTTTTT | CASGGQGNTGELFF | TRBD1 | 14 | TRBJ2-2 | NA | TRBV5-4
TGTGCCAGCAGCTTAGGTCGGACTAGCGGCAACAATGAGCAGTTCTTC | CASSLGRTSGNNEQFF | TRBD2 | 16 | TRBJ2-1 | once | TRBV11-3
TGCGCCAGCAGCCAAGATCAACAGGGGGGGACTGAAGCTTTCTTT | CASSQDQQGGTEAFF | TRBD1 | 15 | TRBJ1-1 | NA | TRBV4-3
TGTGCCAGCAGCTTGAACAGGGGGTCTGGGGAGCTGTTTTTT | CASSLNRGSGELFF | TRBD1 | 14 | TRBJ2-2 | NA | TRBV5-4
TGTGCCAGCAGCTTATTAGACGGCAAACGGGAGGGATACGAGCAGTACTTC | CASSLLDGKREGYEQYF | TRBD2 | 17 | TRBJ2-7 | NA | TRBV11-2
TGTGCCAGCTCACCTGCAGGGATAGGCTATGGCTACACCTTC | CASSPAGIGYGYTF | NA | 14 | TRBJ1-2 | once | TRBV18
TGTGCCAGCAGCGTGCGAGGAGCGGGAGTTGGGTACGCCGGGGAGCTGTTTTTT | CASSVRGAGVGYAGELFF | TRBD2 | 18 | TRBJ2-2 | NA | TRBV9
TGTGCCACCAGCAGAGATTTCCCCACAGATTATGGCTACACCTTC | CATSRDFPTDYGYTF | NA | 15 | TRBJ1-2 | NA | TRBV15
TGTGCCAGCAGTTACTCGTATCCAGGACTCACCGGGGAGCTGTTTTTT | CASSYSYPGLTGELFF | NA | 16 | TRBJ2-2 | NA | TRBV6-5
TGTGCCATCAGAGAGAACAGGGATCAGCCCCAGCATTTT | CAIRENRDQPQHF | NA | 13 | TRBJ1-5 | few | TRBV10-3
TGTGCCACTACGGACAGGGTGGTAGGTCATTCACCCCTCCACTTT | CATTDRVVGHSPLHF | TRBD1 | 15 | TRBJ1-6 | NA | TRBV10-3
TGTGCCAGCAGACCGGGACCCAGGGGCTACACCTTC | CASRPGPRGYTF | NA | 12 | TRBJ1-2 | NA | TRBV12-3/TRBV12-4
TGTGCCAGCAGCATAGGGACAGAAGCTGAAAAACTGTTTTTT | CASSIGTEAEKLFF | TRBD1 | 14 | TRBJ1-4 | NA | TRBV9
TGTGCCAGCAGCCCGGGACTATCCTCCTACAATGAGCAGTTCTTC | CASSPGLSSYNEQFF | TRBD2 | 15 | TRBJ2-1 | NA | TRBV7-3
TGTGCCAGCTCACCACGTCTAGCGGGAGTTTCTAGCACAGATACGCAGTATTTT | CASSPRLAGVSSTDTQYF | TRBD2 | 18 | TRBJ2-3 | NA | TRBV18
TGTGCCAGTAGTGGGGGATTTCCGGAAGGCTATGGCTACACCTTC | CASSGGFPEGYGYTF | NA | 15 | TRBJ1-2 | NA | TRBV19
TGTGCCAGCTCCCCCAGGACTAGTCGATACGAGCAGTACTTC | CASSPRTSRYEQYF | TRBD2 | 14 | TRBJ2-7 | NA | TRBV28
TGTGCCAGTACCCCTCGGTTACCAGATACGCAGTATTTT | CASTPRLPDTQYF | NA | 13 | TRBJ2-3 | NA | TRBV19
TGTGCCAGCAGCTTGGGGACACTCAAAACCTCTGGAAACACCATATATTTT | CASSLGTLKTSGNTIYF | NA | 17 | TRBJ1-3 | NA | TRBV7-9
TGTGCCTGGAGTTCCGGGACAGGGGGCTACCTCAATTCACCCCTCCACTTT | CAWSSGTGGYLNSPLHF | TRBD1 | 17 | TRBJ1-6 | NA | TRBV30
TGTGCCAGCAGCTTATGGGGATATCAGCCCCAGCATTTT | CASSLWGYQPQHF | NA | 13 | TRBJ1-5 | once | TRBV5-6
TGTGCCAGCAGCCGTCCCGGGACAGGGGGGTCGAAGCAGTTCTTC | CASSRPGTGGSKQFF | TRBD1 | 15 | TRBJ2-1 | once | TRBV7-9
TGTGCCAGCAGCCCGGGACGGCTCGCGGATCAGCCCCAGCATTTT | CASSPGRLADQPQHF | NA | 15 | TRBJ1-5 | NA | TRBV7-9
TGTGCCAGCATTAATAGCGGGAGTCTCTACGAGCAGTACTTC | CASINSGSLYEQYF | TRBD2 | 14 | TRBJ2-7 | NA | TRBV28
TGTGCCAGCAGGGACAGGGGGCTCTATAATTCACCCCTCCACTTT | CASRDRGLYNSPLHF | TRBD1 | 15 | TRBJ1-6 | NA | TRBV6-5
TGTGCCAGCAGCTTTAGCGGGAGTCGGGTAGATACGCAGTATTTT | CASSFSGSRVDTQYF | TRBD2 | 15 | TRBJ2-3 | once | TRBV7-2
TGTGCCAGCAGTGAGGTGGGGTACCAAGCTTACAATGAGCAGTTCTTC | CASSEVGYQAYNEQFF | NA | 16 | TRBJ2-1 | NA | TRBV6-2/TRBV6-3
TGTGCCAGCAGTTTACGAGGGGACACTGAAGCTTTCTTT | CASSLRGDTEAFF | NA | 13 | TRBJ1-1 | NA | TRBV12-3/TRBV12-4
TGTGCCAGCAGCTTCGGAGGCGGGGAGCTGTTTTTT | CASSFGGGELFF | NA | 12 | TRBJ2-2 | NA | TRBV7-3
TGTGCCAGCAGCTCCCCTGTCATGGTCGGAGAGTCAGATACGCAGTATTTT | CASSSPVMVGESDTQYF | NA | 17 | TRBJ2-3 | NA | TRBV7-2
TGTGCCAGCAGCTCAACTTGGGCATCTGGAAACACCATATATTTT | CASSSTWASGNTIYF | NA | 15 | TRBJ1-3 | NA | TRBV11-2
TGCGCCAGCAGCCCTCCACTAGCGGGAGGGCCCGGGGCCAACGTCCTGACTTTC | CASSPPLAGGPGANVLTF | TRBD2 | 18 | TRBJ2-6 | NA | TRBV4-1
TGTGCCAGCAGTTTAACCCCGGGACAGCACCGAGACTCACCCCTCCACTTT | CASSLTPGQHRDSPLHF | TRBD1 | 17 | TRBJ1-6 | NA | TRBV13